Listed here are 15 T cell receptor beta chains from one sample, sequenced in a study of cytomegalovirus exposure and HLA in healthy donors. PCR amplification relied on 60 Vbeta primers (plus 13 Jbeta primers). Here immunoSEQ multiplex PCR was the method, and the copy in TCRdb shows in-frame clones only, minus some. The data show about 200,000 clones, with roughly 80% seen just once and 1.7% held by the top ten. The material sequenced was PBMCs. These receptors were taken from a woman between 18 and 29 years old in good health and CMV-seronegative.

This clone was counted a few times. V is TRBV5-6 and J is TRBJ2-7; 10 bases align to TRBD2. The CDR3 has 15 amino acids. Per the germline V gene, CDR1 is SGHDT and CDR2 is YYEEEE. Trimming took 0 bases from V and 4 from J; bases not matched to a gene: 4. CDR3 in amino acids: CASSLGGTSAYEQYV. The CDR3 region has the DNA TGTGCCAGCAGCTTGGGAGGGACTAGCGCTTACGAGCAGTACGTC.

This clone came up a few times. The V gene is TRBV4-3, the J gene TRBJ2-2; D is unclear. Germline values: CDR1 LGHNA, CDR2 YSLEER. CDR3 length equals 14 residues. Trimming left V 7 bases short and J 4 bases short, with 13 bases between. In nucleotides, the CDR3 is TGCGCCAGCACTCCGGCAAGACTCACCGGGGAGCTGTTTTTT. This encodes CASTPARLTGELFF.

The chain combines TRBV28 with TRBJ1-1; D not resolved. The CDR3 sequence is 14 residues long. V lost 6 bases and J lost 1, with 12 bases in between. Germline V lookup: CDR1 MDHEN, CDR2 SYDVKM. CDR3 nucleotide sequence: TGTGCCAGCAGCCCAGTTCAAGAGAACACTGAAGCTTTCTTT. It is translated as CASSPVQENTEAFF.

V and J are TRBV5-4 and TRBJ2-7; 11 bases align to TRBD2. V lost 4 bases to trimming and J lost 2 bases; unmatched junction nucleotides: 5. CDR1 is SGHNT and CDR2 is YYREEE in the germline V gene (reference sequence). This CDR3 is built from 15 residues. Here the CDR3 DNA reads TGTGCCAGCAGCCCGGGGACTAGCGGTCCCTACGAGCAGTACTTC. Protein sequence: CASSPGTSGPYEQYF.

This chain links TRBV27 with TRBJ2-7; the D gene is possibly TRBD1 (5 bases). Trimming removed 6 bases at V and 2 bases at J, with 14 bases between. Germline CDR1 reads MNHEY; CDR2 reads SMNVEV (reference sequence). The CDR3 sequence is 14 residues long. The CDR3 here is CASRWGVTAYEQYF. The CDR3 coding sequence is TGTGCCAGCAGATGGGGCGTGACGGCCTACGAGCAGTACTTC.

This chain joins TRBV4-1 and TRBJ2-1; 8 bases match TRBD1. The CDR3 runs 17 residues. CDR1 and CDR2 (germline): MGHRA, YSYEKL. The J segment lost 0 bases and the V segment lost 2 bases, leaving 6 bases of the junction unmatched. The CDR3 loop reads CASSQLPGQVSYNEQFF. The CDR3 DNA follows: TGCGCCAGCAGCCAACTGCCGGGACAGGTCTCCTACAATGAGCAGTTCTTC.

The rearrangement uses TRBV6-5 and TRBJ2-5; TRBD2 might be the D (6 bases). The germline gives CDR1 MNHEY, CDR2 SVGAGI. Trimming pared 6 bases from V and 5 bases from J, leaving 16 bases between. The CDR3 extends over 14 amino acids. The CDR3 sequence: CASRSRERWETQYF. The CDR3 DNA reads TGTGCCAGCAGGTCCCGGGAGCGTTGGGAGACCCAGTACTTC.

This sequence joins TRBV19 and TRBJ2-7; D perhaps matches TRBD1 (6 bases). The CDR3 spans 14 residues. The ends were cut back, 5 bases at V and 2 bases at J, with 13 bases in the middle. Per the germline V gene, CDR1 is LNHDA and CDR2 is SQIVND (reference sequence). The CDR3 nucleotides are TGTGCCAGTAGTGGGACACAGACCGCCTACGAGCAGTACTTC. Protein sequence: CASSGTQTAYEQYF.

The chain recombines TRBV19 with TRBJ1-4; 7 nucleotides agree with TRBD1. CDR1 LNHDA and CDR2 SQIVND come from the germline V gene (reference sequence). The V and J ends lost 7 bases and 0 bases, in that order; junction bases with no gene match: 5. The CDR3 contains 15 residues. The CDR3 loop reads CASKTGQTTNEKLFF. The DNA for the CDR3 is TGTGCCAGTAAAACGGGACAGACAACTAATGAAAAACTGTTTTTT.

The chain employs TRBV19 and TRBJ2-2, with TRBD1 as a possible D gene (7 bases). From germline, CDR1 is LNHDA and CDR2 SQIVND (reference sequence). V was pared by 3 bases and J by 5 bases, with 16 bases between. The CDR3 runs to 16 residues. Written as DNA, the CDR3 is TGTGCCAGTAGTATTCCCAGGGGGGCGCATACCGGGGAGCTGTTTTTT. The encoded protein is CASSIPRGAHTGELFF. The entire variable domain, with the rest obtained from reference TRBV19 and TRBJ2-2, is as follows: DGGITQSPKYLFRKEGQNVTLSCEQNLNHDAMYWYRQDPGQGLRLIYYSQIVNDFQKGDIAEGYSVSREKKESFPLTVTSAQKNPTAFYLCASSIPRGAHTGELFFGEGSRLTVL.

The chain has TRBV13 and TRBJ1-2, with 10 bases identical to TRBD1. The length of the CDR3 is 17 residues. V lost 3 bases, J lost 3 bases, and 10 bases stayed unmatched. Germline loops: CDR1 PRHDT, CDR2 FYEKMQ (reference sequence). As DNA, the CDR3 is TGTGCCAGCAGCTTTTGGGGACAGGGGCTTCGAGACTATGGCTACACCTTC. It is translated as CASSFWGQGLRDYGYTF.

The genes are TRBV2 and TRBJ1-3; D is ambiguous. The V end was cut by 11 bases, the J end by 0 bases, with 8 bases between. There are 12 residues in the CDR3. CDR1 is SNHLY, CDR2 FYNNEI, per germline. The CDR3 DNA reads as TGTGCCGTCCGGAGCTCTGGAAACACCATATATTTT. This encodes CAVRSSGNTIYF.

The J gene is TRBJ2-3, the V gene TRBV4-3; TRBD2 matches at 7 bases. Germline assignment: CDR1 LGHNA and CDR2 YSLEER. The CDR3 consists of 17 residues. With 0 bases clipped from V and 0 bases from J, the junction kept 6 bases outside the gene matches. CDR3 protein: CASSQDLSGASTDTQYF. The DNA for the CDR3 is TGCGCCAGCAGCCAAGATTTGAGCGGGGCGAGCACAGATACGCAGTATTTT.

The CDR3 DNA follows: TGTGCTAGTGGACTAGCGGGGGACAATGAGCAGTTCTTC. Its protein is CASGLAGDNEQFF. The chain joins TRBV12-5 to TRBJ2-1; 11 positions agree with TRBD2. The length of the CDR3 is 13 residues. Germline CDR1 reads LGHNT; CDR2 reads FRNRAP. Germline trimming cut 6 bases from V and 5 bases from J; bases unmatched to any gene: 0.

J is TRBJ2-7 and V is TRBV28; TRBD2 matches 8 bases. The trim removed 5 bases at V and 5 bases at J, leaving 14 bases unmatched. The CDR3 sequence is 16 residues long. Germline values: CDR1 MDHEN, CDR2 SYDVKM. CDR3 region: CASSLLLSGSSHEQYF. DNA of the CDR3: TGTGCCAGCAGTCTCCTGTTGAGCGGGAGTAGTCACGAGCAGTACTTC.